These T cell receptor beta chains were read from a single sample in a study of T cell repertoires in cytomegalovirus infection. TCRdb re-called the reads with MiXCR, one entry per CDR3 protein. The data hold under 300,000 distinct CDR3 sequences, with 15% to 20% observed a single time. Sequencing input: CD8+ T cells from PBMCs. The receptor set was obtained from a human donor in good health (CMV status not recorded). Some clones in this sample may be carry-over from other donors' samples. The CDR3 runs from the conserved cysteine through the conserved F or W. Each record gives: clone size, V gene, D gene, J gene, CDR3 protein, CDR3 DNA. A D gene is named only where the DNA matches it firmly. A clone size is listed for some rows: how often the clone was seen (once, few, many), or a class if it is expanded.

abundance: -; v_gene: TRBV20-1; d_gene: -; j_gene: TRBJ1-2; CDR3aa: CSVPDRDRYGYTF; CDR3nt: TGCAGTGTTCCGGACAGAGATCGCTATGGCTACACCTTC
abundance: many; v_gene: TRBV12-3/TRBV12-4; d_gene: -; j_gene: TRBJ2-3; CDR3aa: CASSFVSDTQYF; CDR3nt: TGTGCCAGCAGTTTCGTGTCAGATACGCAGTATTTT
abundance: -; v_gene: TRBV5-3; d_gene: TRBD2; j_gene: TRBJ2-5; CDR3aa: CASSLGTRGSSGTQYF; CDR3nt: TGTGCCAGCAGCTTGGGAACGCGGGGGAGCTCGGGGACCCAGTACTTC
abundance: few; v_gene: TRBV6-2/TRBV6-3; d_gene: -; j_gene: TRBJ2-3; CDR3aa: CASSYPRLRHWGSYADTQYF; CDR3nt: TGTGCCAGCAGTTACCCCCGGCTTCGACATTGGGGTTCATACGCAGATACGCAGTATTTT
abundance: few; v_gene: TRBV6-5; d_gene: TRBD2; j_gene: TRBJ2-3; CDR3aa: CASSYSYGGALTDTQYF; CDR3nt: TGTGCCAGCAGTTACTCCTACGGGGGGGCCCTGACAGATACGCAGTATTTT
abundance: -; v_gene: TRBV28; d_gene: -; j_gene: TRBJ2-5; CDR3aa: CASSPTSYPQETQYF; CDR3nt: TGTGCCAGCAGTCCCACATCGTACCCTCAAGAGACCCAGTACTTC
abundance: few; v_gene: TRBV5-1; d_gene: TRBD1; j_gene: TRBJ1-1; CDR3aa: CASSWRTGDFGTEAFF; CDR3nt: TGCGCCAGCAGCTGGAGGACAGGGGATTTTGGCACTGAAGCTTTCTTT
abundance: few; v_gene: TRBV18; d_gene: -; j_gene: TRBJ2-7; CDR3aa: CASSPESGYLLDEQYF; CDR3nt: TGTGCCAGCTCACCAGAATCGGGTTACCTGTTGGACGAGCAGTACTTC
abundance: few; v_gene: TRBV12-3/TRBV12-4; d_gene: TRBD1; j_gene: TRBJ1-5; CDR3aa: CASRRQGDQPQHF; CDR3nt: TGTGCCAGCAGGCGACAGGGGGATCAGCCCCAGCATTTT
abundance: -; v_gene: TRBV24-1; d_gene: -; j_gene: TRBJ2-2; CDR3aa: CATSETASGELFF; CDR3nt: TGTGCCACCAGTGAGACCGCCAGCGGGGAGCTGTTTTTT
abundance: many; v_gene: TRBV7-9; d_gene: -; j_gene: TRBJ1-5; CDR3aa: CASSRGQLQPQHF; CDR3nt: TGTGCCAGCAGCCGCGGACAGCTTCAGCCCCAGCATTTT
abundance: many; v_gene: TRBV28; d_gene: -; j_gene: TRBJ2-7; CDR3aa: CASSLLGPMGYEQYF; CDR3nt: TGTGCCAGCAGTTTATTGGGTCCCATGGGATACGAGCAGTACTTC
abundance: many; v_gene: TRBV20-1; d_gene: -; j_gene: TRBJ1-1; CDR3aa: CSARDYNQGVNTEAFF; CDR3nt: TGCAGTGCTAGAGATTATAATCAGGGCGTCAACACTGAAGCTTTCTTT
abundance: once; v_gene: TRBV7-3; d_gene: -; j_gene: TRBJ2-2; CDR3aa: CASSHPGGELFF; CDR3nt: TGTGCCAGCAGCCATCCGGGGGGGGAGCTGTTTTTT
abundance: few; v_gene: TRBV6-5; d_gene: TRBD1; j_gene: TRBJ2-5; CDR3aa: CASSYQGQGQSQYF; CDR3nt: TGTGCCAGCAGTTACCAGGGACAGGGTCAATCCCAGTACTTC
abundance: few; v_gene: TRBV7-9; d_gene: -; j_gene: TRBJ2-3; CDR3aa: CATRRGQHSTDTQYF; CDR3nt: TGTGCCACGAGGCGGGGACAGCATAGCACAGATACGCAGTATTTT
abundance: few; v_gene: TRBV12-3/TRBV12-4; d_gene: TRBD1; j_gene: TRBJ2-1; CDR3aa: CASSRQSSGTGPYNEQFF; CDR3nt: TGTGCCAGCAGCCGTCAATCTTCCGGGACAGGTCCCTACAATGAGCAGTTCTTC
abundance: few; v_gene: TRBV7-6; d_gene: -; j_gene: TRBJ2-1; CDR3aa: CASSLEPWDNRDEQFF; CDR3nt: TGTGCCAGCAGCTTAGAACCCTGGGACAACCGGGATGAGCAGTTCTTC
abundance: -; v_gene: TRBV6-2/TRBV6-3; d_gene: -; j_gene: TRBJ2-3; CDR3aa: CASSYDQGDTQYF; CDR3nt: TGTGCCAGCAGTTACGATCAGGGTGATACGCAGTATTTT
abundance: many; v_gene: TRBV7-2; d_gene: -; j_gene: TRBJ1-3; CDR3aa: CASSPDGGAGNTIYF; CDR3nt: TGTGCCAGCAGCCCGGACGGGGGCGCTGGAAACACCATATATTTT
abundance: -; v_gene: TRBV27; d_gene: TRBD1; j_gene: TRBJ2-7; CDR3aa: CASSTDTRGEQYF; CDR3nt: TGTGCCAGCAGCACGGACACCAGGGGGGAGCAGTACTTC
abundance: few; v_gene: TRBV25-1; d_gene: TRBD2; j_gene: TRBJ2-1; CDR3aa: CASSEFFGLAGGINEQFF; CDR3nt: TGTGCCAGCAGTGAATTCTTCGGACTAGCGGGGGGGATCAATGAGCAGTTCTTC